This passage covers 2 T cell receptor beta chains from one sample sequenced in a study of blood T cell repertoires in COVID-19. TCRdb's copy holds only in-frame clones and misses some; the assay was immunoSEQ multiplex PCR. The data hold around 440,000 clones, with approximately 88% observed a single time. The sample consisted of peripheral blood. The receptors here all came from a woman aged 50 to 60 with COVID-19, enrolled during active disease.

The V call is TRBV10-3, the J call TRBJ1-2; 7 nucleotides agree with TRBD1. Germline lookup yields CDR1 ENHRY and CDR2 SYGVKD. The CDR3 has 16 amino acids. J was trimmed by 2 bases and V by 7 bases; bases with no gene match: 13. CDR3 bases: TGTGCCATCACTCCTCAGGGGGGTGGGGGAAACTATGGCTACACCTTC. Translating it yields CAITPQGGGGNYGYTF.

The genes are TRBV4-1 and TRBJ2-3; weak D call: TRBD2 (5 bases). Between the trimmed V and J ends, which lost 5 bases and 2 bases, there was a span of 14 bases. CDR1 MGHRA and CDR2 YSYEKL come from the germline V gene. The CDR3 totals 15 residues. CDR3 loop: CASSSGPGFTDTQYF. In nucleotides, the CDR3 is TGCGCCAGCAGCTCAGGTCCGGGATTCACAGATACGCAGTATTTT.